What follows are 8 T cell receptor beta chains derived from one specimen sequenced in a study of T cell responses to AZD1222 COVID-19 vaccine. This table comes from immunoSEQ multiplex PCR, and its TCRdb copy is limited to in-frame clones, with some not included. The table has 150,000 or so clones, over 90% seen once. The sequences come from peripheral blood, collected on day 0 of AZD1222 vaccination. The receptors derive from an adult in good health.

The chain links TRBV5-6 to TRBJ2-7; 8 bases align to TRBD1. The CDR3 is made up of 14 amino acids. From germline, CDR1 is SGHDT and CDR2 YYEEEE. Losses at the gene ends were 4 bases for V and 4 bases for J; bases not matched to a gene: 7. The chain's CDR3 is CASSPITGGYEQYF. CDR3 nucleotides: TGTGCCAGCAGCCCCATTACAGGGGGGTACGAGCAGTACTTC.

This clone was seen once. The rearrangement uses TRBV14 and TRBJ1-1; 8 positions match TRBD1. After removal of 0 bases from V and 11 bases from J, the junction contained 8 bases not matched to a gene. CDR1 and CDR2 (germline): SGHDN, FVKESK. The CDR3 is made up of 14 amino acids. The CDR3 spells CASSQDGAGGTAFF. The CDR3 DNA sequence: TGTGCCAGCAGCCAAGATGGGGCAGGGGGCACGGCTTTCTTT.

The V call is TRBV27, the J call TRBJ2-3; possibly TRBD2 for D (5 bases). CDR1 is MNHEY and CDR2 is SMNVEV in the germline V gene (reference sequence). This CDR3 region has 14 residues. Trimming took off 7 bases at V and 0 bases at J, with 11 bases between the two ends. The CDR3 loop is CASTGLASTDTQYF. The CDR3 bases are TGTGCCAGCACTGGGCTAGCTAGCACAGATACGCAGTATTTT.

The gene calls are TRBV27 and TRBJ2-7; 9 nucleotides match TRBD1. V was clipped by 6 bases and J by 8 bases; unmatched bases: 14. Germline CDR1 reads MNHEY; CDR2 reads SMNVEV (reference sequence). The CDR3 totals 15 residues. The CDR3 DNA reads TGTGCCAGCAGCTGGACGACAGGGGGGGCCGGAAAGCAGTACTTC. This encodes CASSWTTGGAGKQYF.

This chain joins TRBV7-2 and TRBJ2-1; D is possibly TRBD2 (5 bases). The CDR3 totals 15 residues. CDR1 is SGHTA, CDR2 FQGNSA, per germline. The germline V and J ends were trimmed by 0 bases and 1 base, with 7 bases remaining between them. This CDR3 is CASSLAAASYNEQFF. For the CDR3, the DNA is TGTGCCAGCAGCTTAGCAGCGGCGTCCTACAATGAGCAGTTCTTC.

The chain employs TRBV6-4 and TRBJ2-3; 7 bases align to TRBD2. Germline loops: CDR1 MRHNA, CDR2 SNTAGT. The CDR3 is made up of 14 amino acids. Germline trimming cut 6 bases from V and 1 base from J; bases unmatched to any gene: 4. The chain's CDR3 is CASRLTSGTDTQYF. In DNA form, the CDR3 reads TGTGCCAGCAGATTAACTAGCGGCACAGATACGCAGTATTTT.

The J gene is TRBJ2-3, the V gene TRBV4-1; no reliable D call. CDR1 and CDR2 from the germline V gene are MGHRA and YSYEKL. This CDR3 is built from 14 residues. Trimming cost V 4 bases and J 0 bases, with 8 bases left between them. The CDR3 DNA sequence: TGCGCCAGCAGCCTCCCTTCTAGCACAGATACGCAGTATTTT. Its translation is CASSLPSSTDTQYF.

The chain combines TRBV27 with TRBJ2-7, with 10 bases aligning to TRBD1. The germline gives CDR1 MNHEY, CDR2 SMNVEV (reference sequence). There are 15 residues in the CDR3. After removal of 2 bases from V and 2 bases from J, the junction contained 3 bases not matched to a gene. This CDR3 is CASSLKGTGAYEQYF. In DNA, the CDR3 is TGTGCCAGCAGTTTAAAGGGGACAGGGGCCTACGAGCAGTACTTC.